This T cell receptor (beta chain) was recorded in a study of metastatic and nonmetastatic thyroid tumors (dated by TCRdb to 2018 to 2021). In the study overall: The researchers compared repertoires between peripheral blood samples and tumor or nodule tissue samples from patients with malignant or benign thyroid disease. What the work shows at the level of the full study, not this receptor alone: In both blood and tumor samples, TCR beta diversity was reported to be significantly higher in malignant tumors than in benign nodules.

This clone was seen ten or more times. Its antigen remains unidentified. A much larger clone differs by one base, so this may be a read error. Additional DNA sequences in this sample encode the identical CDR3. None of the patients had been given any treatment before thyroid surgery. Using T-cell receptor beta sequencing, the researchers looked back retrospectively at clinical samples from patients, gathered between about 2012 and 2018. Libraries came from PCR. These reads were obtained on an Illumina HiSeq 4000. High-throughput sequencing was used to profile the TCR beta-chain CDR3 region of each patient. As for how the authors treated the data: A classifier to discriminate distant-metastatic papillary thyroid cancer patients was built from CDR3 differences across clinicopathological groups. The Shannon index was used to assess repertoire diversity, and the Morisita-Horn index was used to assess tumor-blood repertoire similarity. Using fastp at Q25 and MiXCR, TCRdb reprocessed the public reads and kept productive beta chains. What appears here as the V and J calls and clone size reflects TCRdb's work, not the paper's. The sample table shows over 9,500 clones, and approximately 31% are seen once. The leading ten clones occupy around 14% of the sample.

CDR1 and CDR2, per the germline V gene, are SGHAT and FQNNGV. Counted from cysteine to phenylalanine, this CDR3 has 13 amino acids. The retained sequence is limited to the CDR3, 39 bases, with the frame set at the first base. V is shortened by 6 bases, J by 12 bases, and the region joining them spans 18 bases. What was sequenced was tumor tissue. The chain is encoded by TRBV11-2 joined to TRBJ1-5; a weak D assignment points to TRBD1 (6 bases agree). The TCR sequence derives from a male donor with papillary thyroid cancer or a benign thyroid nodule (not recorded which). Some clones in this sample may be carry-over from other donors' samples. In nucleotide form, the sequence is TGTGCCAGCAGTGCCCGATCAGGGGCTTTCCAGCATTTT. Translated, this gives CASSARSGAFQHF.